This T cell receptor beta chain was obtained from a study of blood T cells in healthy people across ages. The CDR3 totals 13 residues. Trimming shortened V by 4 bases and J by 7 bases, and 11 bases separated the two germline ends. Per the germline V gene, CDR1 is MGHDK and CDR2 is SYGVNS. A second PCR, run for 7 to 11 cycles, used a sample-barcoded 5' primer plus a J-beta primer mix. Tagging of each cDNA molecule was performed by a template-switch adaptor with 12 random nucleotides. Researchers report that each sample yielded at least 2.5 million CDR3-containing paired-end reads. MiXCR was run by TCRdb on the 5' RACE reads, yielding one entry per CDR3 protein. The sample has roughly 790,000 distinct CDR3 sequences; 40% to 45% are singletons. This clonotype was found a few times.

The sample comprised blood. V and J are TRBV25-1 and TRBJ2-1, with a possible D match to TRBD1 (6 bases). This TCR derives from a woman aged 55-70 years in good health. The CDR3 coding sequence is TGTGCCAGCAGTGCGGACAGTTGGAATGAGCAGTTCTTC. Amino acid sequence: CASSADSWNEQFF.